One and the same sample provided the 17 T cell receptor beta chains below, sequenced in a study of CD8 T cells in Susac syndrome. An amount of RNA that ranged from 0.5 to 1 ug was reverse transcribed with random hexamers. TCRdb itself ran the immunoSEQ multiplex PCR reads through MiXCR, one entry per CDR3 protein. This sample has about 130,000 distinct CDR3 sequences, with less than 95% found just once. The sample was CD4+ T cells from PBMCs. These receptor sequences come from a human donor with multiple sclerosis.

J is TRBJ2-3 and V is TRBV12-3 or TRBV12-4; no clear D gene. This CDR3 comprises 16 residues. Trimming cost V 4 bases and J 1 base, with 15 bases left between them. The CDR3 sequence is CASSSPPTSGTDTQYF. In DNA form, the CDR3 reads TGTGCCAGCAGTTCCCCCCCGACCTCGGGCACAGATACGCAGTATTTT.

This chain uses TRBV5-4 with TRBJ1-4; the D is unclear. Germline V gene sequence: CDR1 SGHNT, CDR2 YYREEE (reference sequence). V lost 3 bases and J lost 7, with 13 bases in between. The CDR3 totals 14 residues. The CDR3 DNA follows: TGTGCCAGCAGCTCAGAGCTAACAGCTGAAAAACTGTTTTTT. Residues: CASSSELTAEKLFF. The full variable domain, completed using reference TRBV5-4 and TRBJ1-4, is ETGVTQSPTHLIKTRGQQVTLRCSSQSGHNTVSWYQQALGQGPQFIFQYYREEENGRGNFPPRFSGLQFPNYSSELNVNALELDDSALYLCASSSELTAEKLFFGSGTQLSVL.

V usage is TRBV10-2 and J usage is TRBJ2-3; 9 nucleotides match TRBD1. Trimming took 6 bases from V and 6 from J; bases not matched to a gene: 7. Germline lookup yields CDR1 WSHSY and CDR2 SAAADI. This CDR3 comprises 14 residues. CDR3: CASRGTGLGDTQYF. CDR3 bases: TGCGCCAGCAGAGGGACAGGGTTGGGGGATACGCAGTATTTT.

In nucleotides, the CDR3 is TGTGCCAGCAGCCGTCGTGTCGGGAACACCGGGGAGCTGTTTTTT. This encodes CASSRRVGNTGELFF. The chain recombines TRBV5-4 with TRBJ2-2; D is undetermined. The CDR3 is made up of 15 amino acids. The ends were cut back, 4 bases at V and 1 base at J, with 11 bases in the middle. Per the germline V gene, CDR1 is SGHNT and CDR2 is YYREEE (reference sequence).

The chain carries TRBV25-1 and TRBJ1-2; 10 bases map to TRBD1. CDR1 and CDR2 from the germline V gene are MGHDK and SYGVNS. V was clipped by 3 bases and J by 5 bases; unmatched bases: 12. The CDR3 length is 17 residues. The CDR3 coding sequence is TGTGCCAGCAGTGACGACTTTGGACAGGGGGGCCTTTATGGCTACACCTTC. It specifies CASSDDFGQGGLYGYTF.

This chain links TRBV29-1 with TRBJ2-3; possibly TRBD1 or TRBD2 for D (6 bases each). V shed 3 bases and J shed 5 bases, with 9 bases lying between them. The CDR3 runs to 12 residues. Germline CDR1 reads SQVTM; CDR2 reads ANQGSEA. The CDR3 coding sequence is TGCAGCGTTGAGGGGGGCCAAGATACGCAGTATTTT. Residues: CSVEGGQDTQYF.

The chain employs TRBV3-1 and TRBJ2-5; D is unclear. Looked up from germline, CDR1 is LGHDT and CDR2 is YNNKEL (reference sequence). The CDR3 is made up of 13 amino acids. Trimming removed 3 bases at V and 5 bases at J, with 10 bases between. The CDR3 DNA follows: TGTGCCAGCAGCCAGGCAGCGTCCGAGACCCAGTACTTC. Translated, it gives CASSQAASETQYF.

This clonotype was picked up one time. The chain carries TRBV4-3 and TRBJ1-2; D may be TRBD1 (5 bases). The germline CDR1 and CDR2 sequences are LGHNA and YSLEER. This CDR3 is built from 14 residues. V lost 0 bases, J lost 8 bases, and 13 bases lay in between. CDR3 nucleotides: TGCGCCAGCAGCCAAGATTTGGGGGTAGGGGGCTACACCTTC. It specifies CASSQDLGVGGYTF.

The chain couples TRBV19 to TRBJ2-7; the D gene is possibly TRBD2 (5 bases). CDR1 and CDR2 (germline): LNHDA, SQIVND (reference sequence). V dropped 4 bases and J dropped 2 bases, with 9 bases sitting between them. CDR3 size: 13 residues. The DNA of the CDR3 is TGTGCCAGTAGTAGGGCCGGGACCTACGAGCAGTACTTC. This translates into CASSRAGTYEQYF.

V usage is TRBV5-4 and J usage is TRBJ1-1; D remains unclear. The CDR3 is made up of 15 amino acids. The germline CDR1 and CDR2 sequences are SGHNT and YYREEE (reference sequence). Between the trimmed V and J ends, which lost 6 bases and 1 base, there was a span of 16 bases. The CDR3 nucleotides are TGTGCCAGCACCCCCACGGGGAATAGGAACACTGAAGCTTTCTTT. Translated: CASTPTGNRNTEAFF.

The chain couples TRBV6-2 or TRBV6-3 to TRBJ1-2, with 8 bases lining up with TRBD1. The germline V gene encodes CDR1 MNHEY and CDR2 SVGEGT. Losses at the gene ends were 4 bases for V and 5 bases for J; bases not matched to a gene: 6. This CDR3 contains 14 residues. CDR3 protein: CASSSYRQGYGYTF. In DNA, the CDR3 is TGTGCCAGCAGTTCCTACAGACAGGGGTATGGCTACACCTTC.

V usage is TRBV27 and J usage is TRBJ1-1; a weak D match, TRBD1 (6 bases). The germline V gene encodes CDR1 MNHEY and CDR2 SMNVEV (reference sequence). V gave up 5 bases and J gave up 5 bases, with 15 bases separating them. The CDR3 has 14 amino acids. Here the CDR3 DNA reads TGTGCCAGCAGTGCCTGGGAGGGGGGGACTGAAGCTTTCTTT. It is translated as CASSAWEGGTEAFF.

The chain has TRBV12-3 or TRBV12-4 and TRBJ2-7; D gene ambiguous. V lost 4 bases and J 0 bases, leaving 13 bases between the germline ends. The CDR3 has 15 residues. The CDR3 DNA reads TGTGCCAGCAGTTCCCACTCGGATCCCTCCTACGAGCAGTACTTC. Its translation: CASSSHSDPSYEQYF.

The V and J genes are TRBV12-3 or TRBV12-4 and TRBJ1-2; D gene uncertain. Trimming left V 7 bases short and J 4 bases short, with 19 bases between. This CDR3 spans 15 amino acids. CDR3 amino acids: CASILQSGSLYGYTF. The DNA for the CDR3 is TGTGCCAGCATCCTACAATCAGGTTCCCTCTATGGCTACACCTTC.

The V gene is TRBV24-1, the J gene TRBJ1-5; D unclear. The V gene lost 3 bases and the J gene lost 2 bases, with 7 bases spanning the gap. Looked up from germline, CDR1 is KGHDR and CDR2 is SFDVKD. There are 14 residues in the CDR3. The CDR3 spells CATSDRQGNQPQHF. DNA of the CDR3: TGTGCCACCAGTGATCGGCAGGGCAATCAGCCCCAGCATTTT.

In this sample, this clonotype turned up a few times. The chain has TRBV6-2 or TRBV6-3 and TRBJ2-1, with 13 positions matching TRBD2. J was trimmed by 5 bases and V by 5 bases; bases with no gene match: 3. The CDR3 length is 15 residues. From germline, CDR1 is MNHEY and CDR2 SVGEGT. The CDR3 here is CASSTGLAGHNEQFF. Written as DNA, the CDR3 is TGTGCCAGCAGTACGGGACTAGCGGGACACAATGAGCAGTTCTTC.

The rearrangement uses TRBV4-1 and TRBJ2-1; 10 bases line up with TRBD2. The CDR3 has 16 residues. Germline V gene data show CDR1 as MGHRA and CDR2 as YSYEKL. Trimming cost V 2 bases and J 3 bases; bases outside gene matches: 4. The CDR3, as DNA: TGCGCCAGCAGCCAAACCTGGACTAGCGGCTACAATGAGCAGTTCTTC. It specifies CASSQTWTSGYNEQFF.